Following are 28 T cell receptor beta chains from one sample sequenced in a study of blood T cell repertoires in COVID-19. Generated by immunoSEQ multiplex PCR, the TCRdb table keeps only in-frame clones and is missing some. In the table there are around 61,000 clones, roughly 89% of which are singletons. Material: peripheral blood. These receptors all come from a man in his 60s with acute or convalescent COVID-19.

The chain joins TRBV13 to TRBJ1-1; 7 positions match TRBD1. J gave up 2 bases and V 6 bases, and 6 bases lay outside the gene matches. In germline, CDR1 is PRHDT, CDR2 FYEKMQ (reference sequence). CDR3 length equals 14 residues. The CDR3 DNA is TGTGCCAGCAGGGCCCGGGACAGCAACACTGAAGCTTTCTTT. Its translation: CASRARDSNTEAFF.

V usage is TRBV28 and J usage is TRBJ1-1; 8 nucleotides match TRBD1. V lost 6 bases, J lost 4 bases, and 10 bases stayed unmatched. Looked up from germline, CDR1 is MDHEN and CDR2 is SYDVKM. The length of the CDR3 is 15 residues. CDR3 protein: CASRSTGVGTTEAFF. CDR3 bases: TGTGCCAGCAGGTCGACAGGGGTCGGGACCACTGAAGCTTTCTTT.

The rearrangement uses TRBV29-1 and TRBJ1-2; TRBD1 aligns across 7 bases. The V gene end was trimmed by 4 bases and the J gene end by 1 base; junction bases not matched to a gene: 9. Per germline, CDR1 SQVTM and CDR2 ANQGSEA. This CDR3 is 15 amino acids long. CDR3 amino acids: CSVGLARGYNYGYTF. The CDR3 DNA reads TGCAGCGTTGGTCTGGCCAGGGGGTATAACTATGGCTACACCTTC.

The chain carries TRBV2 and TRBJ1-3, with D tentatively TRBD1 (5 bases). Trimming shortened V by 3 bases and J by 0 bases, and 15 bases separated the two germline ends. The CDR3 runs to 17 residues. In germline, CDR1 is SNHLY, CDR2 FYNNEI. The CDR3 is CASSEVVRTHSGNTIYF. The CDR3 DNA reads as TGTGCCAGCAGTGAGGTCGTCAGGACACACTCTGGAAACACCATATATTTT.

In its sample, this clone was seen once. The chain employs TRBV27 and TRBJ2-7, with 7 nucleotides matching TRBD1. V gave up 4 bases and J gave up 1 base; unmatched junction bases: 4. The CDR3 is 14 residues long. Germline assignment: CDR1 MNHEY and CDR2 SMNVEV (reference sequence). CDR3 DNA sequence: TGTGCCAGCAGTTCAGACAGGGTGTCCTACGAGCAGTACTTC. It codes for CASSSDRVSYEQYF.

The chain carries TRBV28 and TRBJ1-1; TRBD1 aligns across 8 bases. CDR1 MDHEN and CDR2 SYDVKM come from the germline V gene. The trim removed 2 bases at V and 5 bases at J, leaving 13 bases unmatched. This CDR3 contains 17 residues. The CDR3, as DNA: TGTGCCAGCAGTTTAGCGTACGGGGGGACAGGCAAGACTGAAGCTTTCTTT. It yields the protein CASSLAYGGTGKTEAFF.

This clone appeared a single time. This rearrangement joins TRBV5-1 to TRBJ1-6, with 11 bases identical to TRBD1. This CDR3 is built from 19 residues. J was trimmed by 7 bases and V by 4 bases; bases with no gene match: 16. Germline values: CDR1 SGHRS, CDR2 YFSETQ. Here the CDR3 reads CASSDPSSLGQGVNSPLHF. CDR3 nucleotides: TGCGCCAGCAGCGACCCGAGCAGCCTGGGACAGGGGGTAAATTCACCCCTCCACTTT.

The J gene is TRBJ2-1, the V gene TRBV2, with unresolved D. Trimming took off 4 bases at V and 5 bases at J, with 12 bases between the two ends. Germline V gene sequence: CDR1 SNHLY, CDR2 FYNNEI. This CDR3 has 14 residues. Written as DNA, the CDR3 is TGTGCCAGCAGTGTCAACTTTGAAGACAATGAGCAGTTCTTC. Protein product: CASSVNFEDNEQFF.

J is TRBJ2-3 and V is TRBV27; unclear D gene. The ends were cut back, 2 bases at V and 9 bases at J, with 6 bases in the middle. The CDR3 loop spans 11 amino acids. Germline V gene sequence: CDR1 MNHEY, CDR2 SMNVEV (reference sequence). The CDR3 protein is CASSLAATQYF. The CDR3 DNA is TGTGCCAGCAGTTTAGCTGCGACGCAGTATTTT.

The rearrangement links TRBV6-5 to TRBJ2-3; TRBD1 aligns across 10 bases. From germline, CDR1 is MNHEY and CDR2 SVGAGI. The CDR3 extends over 15 amino acids. Trimming removed 6 bases from V and 4 bases from J; junction bases left unmatched: 7. The CDR3 nucleotides are TGTGCCAGCAGCACTCCGGGACAGGGGTCAGATACGCAGTATTTT. Translation: CASSTPGQGSDTQYF.

The gene calls are TRBV7-8 and TRBJ2-2, with a weak D call TRBD1 (6 bases). CDR3 length equals 15 residues. In germline, CDR1 is SGHVS, CDR2 FQNEAQ. Trimming removed 4 bases at V and 5 bases at J, with 14 bases between. The CDR3 is CASSSRTERTGELFF. The CDR3 coding sequence is TGTGCCAGCAGCTCTAGGACAGAGAGAACCGGGGAGCTGTTTTTT.

The chain carries TRBV30 and TRBJ1-2, with 9 bases that match TRBD1. Looked up from germline, CDR1 is GTSNPN and CDR2 is SVGIG (reference sequence). The CDR3 spans 13 residues. Trimming at V came to 0 bases and at J to 8 bases, leaving 4 bases not matched to a gene. The CDR3 sequence: CAWSVTGGGGYTF. The CDR3 DNA reads TGTGCCTGGAGTGTAACAGGGGGCGGCGGCTACACCTTC.

This rearrangement joins TRBV6-4 to TRBJ2-1; D is undetermined. V lost 8 bases and J 7 bases, leaving 15 bases between the germline ends. This CDR3 is built from 13 residues. Germline assignment: CDR1 MRHNA and CDR2 SNTAGT. Here the CDR3 reads CASPLPSGNEQFF. The DNA for the CDR3 is TGTGCCAGCCCCCTCCCTAGTGGTAATGAGCAGTTCTTC.

The chain couples TRBV4-1 to TRBJ1-1, with unresolved D. Between the trimmed V and J ends, which lost 3 bases and 4 bases, there was a span of 18 bases. The CDR3 covers 16 residues. CDR1 and CDR2 from the germline V gene are MGHRA and YSYEKL. CDR3 sequence: CASSHPTFSGFTEAFF. The CDR3, as DNA: TGCGCCAGCAGCCACCCTACCTTTTCGGGGTTCACTGAAGCTTTCTTT.

The chain is built from TRBV28 and TRBJ1-2; D remains ambiguous. Germline V gene sequence: CDR1 MDHEN, CDR2 SYDVKM. The V gene lost 3 bases and the J gene lost 5 bases, with 7 bases spanning the gap. This CDR3 has 12 amino acids. The CDR3 region is CASSLSDYGYTF. CDR3 nucleotide sequence: TGTGCCAGCAGTTTGAGTGATTATGGCTACACCTTC.

CDR3: CASRGSTGQDFYGYTF. CDR3 in DNA: TGTGCCAGCAGGGGGTCGACAGGGCAGGATTTCTATGGCTACACCTTC. The chain joins TRBV27 to TRBJ1-2; TRBD1 aligns across 7 bases. J was trimmed by 4 bases and V by 6 bases; bases with no gene match: 14. The CDR3 is 16 amino acids. Germline-derived CDR1 and CDR2 are MNHEY and SMNVEV (reference sequence).

The chain links TRBV5-8 to TRBJ2-1, with 10 positions matching TRBD2. The V gene's germline CDR1 is SGHTS and CDR2 YDEGEE. The CDR3 runs 16 residues. V trimming: 4 bases; J trimming: 1 base; junction bases outside the gene matches: 5. CDR3 sequence (DNA): TGTGCCAGCAGCCCTCTAGCGGGGGCTTCCTACAATGAGCAGTTCTTC. It codes for CASSPLAGASYNEQFF.

This clone was picked up one time. The chain is built from TRBV7-2 and TRBJ2-5; 9 bases map to TRBD1. Looked up from germline, CDR1 is SGHTA and CDR2 is FQGNSA. This CDR3 spans 16 amino acids. V was pared by 5 bases and J by 5 bases, with 12 bases of the junction left unmatched. CDR3 bases: TGTGCCAGCAGCCTCCGGACAGGGGCACTTCGGGAGACCCAGTACTTC. This translates into CASSLRTGALRETQYF.

The rearrangement links TRBV2 to TRBJ1-5, with no clear D. The CDR3 has 15 residues. Germline CDR1 reads SNHLY; CDR2 reads FYNNEI. The ends were cut back, 0 bases at V and 4 bases at J, with 10 bases in the middle. The CDR3 coding sequence is TGTGCCAGCAGTGAAGCGAAACTGAGTAATCAGCCCCAGCATTTT. Amino acid sequence: CASSEAKLSNQPQHF.

The chain has TRBV5-1 and TRBJ1-2; the D is unclear. Germline CDR1 SGHRS, CDR2 YFSETQ. The CDR3 has 13 residues. Trimming cost V 0 bases and J 5 bases, with 8 bases left between them. For the CDR3, the DNA is TGCGCCAGCAGCTTGGAACTCCGGTATGGCTACACCTTC. Translation gives CASSLELRYGYTF.

This sequence joins TRBV18 and TRBJ2-1; the match to TRBD2 covers 11 bases. J gave up 9 bases and V 8 bases, and 6 bases lay outside the gene matches. The CDR3 runs to 13 residues. In germline, CDR1 is KGHSH, CDR2 LQKENI. Here the CDR3 DNA reads TGTGCCAGCCTAGCGGGGGGTCTGAGTGAGCAGTTCTTC. Protein: CASLAGGLSEQFF.

The V gene is TRBV4-2, the J gene TRBJ2-7, with 7 nucleotides matching TRBD2. This CDR3 is built from 14 residues. CDR1 LGHNA and CDR2 YNFKEQ come from the germline V gene. V dropped 0 bases and J dropped 4; count of bases not matched to a gene: 3. Here the CDR3 DNA reads TGTGCCAGCAGCCAAGAGGGACTAACGTACGAGCAGTACTTC. Translating gives CASSQEGLTYEQYF.

The count of this clone is one. V and J are TRBV2 and TRBJ1-5; D is possibly TRBD1 (5 bases). The germline V gene encodes CDR1 SNHLY and CDR2 FYNNEI. CDR3 length: 15 amino acids. V lost 4 bases and J lost 7, with 17 bases in between. This chain's CDR3 is CASSGSSQGAQPQHF. CDR3 coding DNA: TGTGCCAGCAGTGGATCGTCGCAGGGTGCCCAGCCCCAGCATTTT.

This chain joins TRBV27 and TRBJ1-6; TRBD1 aligns across 8 bases. V was pared by 3 bases and J by 7 bases, with 5 bases of the junction left unmatched. The CDR3 consists of 15 residues. CDR1 and CDR2 (germline): MNHEY, SMNVEV (reference sequence). CDR3 region: CASSFRGQVNSPLHF. CDR3 DNA sequence: TGTGCCAGCAGTTTCCGGGGACAGGTGAATTCACCCCTCCACTTT.

This clone has a single count. This chain joins TRBV19 and TRBJ2-3; TRBD2 is a possible D gene (6 bases). The CDR3 is 14 amino acids. The V gene's germline CDR1 is LNHDA and CDR2 SQIVND (reference sequence). The V and J ends lost 1 base and 8 bases respectively, with 13 bases between them. Here the CDR3 reads CASSIVWGGGTQYF. As DNA, the CDR3 is TGTGCCAGTAGTATAGTTTGGGGAGGCGGTACGCAGTATTTT.

V and J are TRBV2 and TRBJ2-3; 10 bases agree with TRBD1. Germline CDR1 is SNHLY and CDR2 is FYNNEI. The CDR3 covers 17 residues. The junction had 12 bases not matched to a gene; V was cut back by 6 bases and J by 3 bases. The CDR3 DNA sequence: TGTGCCAGCAGCCTTCGGACAGGGGGAATCACTACAGATACGCAGTATTTT. This gives the protein CASSLRTGGITTDTQYF.

J is TRBJ1-5 and V is TRBV24-1, with D perhaps TRBD1 (5 bases). Deletions cut 2 bases from V and 5 bases from J, with 12 bases between. Germline V gene lookup returns CDR1 KGHDR and CDR2 SFDVKD. The CDR3 contains 15 residues. This chain's CDR3 is CATSDSRQKYQPQHF. CDR3 coding DNA: TGTGCCACCAGTGATTCCCGACAGAAGTATCAGCCCCAGCATTTT.

This clone appeared once. V is TRBV6-6 and J is TRBJ2-3; D is ambiguous. V was shortened by 6 bases and J by 5 bases, with 6 bases between the two germline ends. The CDR3 is 11 residues long. Germline CDR1 is MNHNY and CDR2 is SVGAGI (reference sequence). The CDR3 protein is CASRHKDTQYF. The CDR3 DNA sequence: TGTGCCAGCAGACATAAAGATACGCAGTATTTT.